This T cell receptor beta chain was obtained from a study of T cell responses to AZD1222 COVID-19 vaccine. TCRdb's copy holds only in-frame clones and misses some; the assay was immunoSEQ multiplex PCR. The sample consists of under 200,000 clones, approximately 91% of them appearing once. Germline V gene lookup returns CDR1 SGHNT and CDR2 YYREEE (reference sequence). The length of the CDR3 is 16 residues. V lost 4 bases, J lost 1 base, and 14 bases lay in between. This TCR was recovered from an adult in good health. The specimen comprised peripheral blood, sampled on day 0 of AZD1222 vaccination. The chain joins TRBV5-4 to TRBJ2-2; a possible D gene is TRBD2 (7 bases). The CDR3 loop is CASSRGAGENTGELFF. The CDR3 bases are TGTGCCAGCAGCAGGGGGGCGGGGGAGAACACCGGGGAGCTGTTTTTT. The full variable domain, its missing parts supplied by reference TRBV5-4 and TRBJ2-2, is ETGVTQSPTHLIKTRGQQVTLRCSSQSGHNTVSWYQQALGQGPQFIFQYYREEENGRGNFPPRFSGLQFPNYSSELNVNALELDDSALYLCASSRGAGENTGELFFGEGSRLTVL.